Listed here are 7 T cell receptor beta chains from one sample, sequenced in a study of blood T cell repertoires in COVID-19. This table comes from immunoSEQ multiplex PCR, and its TCRdb copy is limited to in-frame clones, with some not included. The table lists some 200,000 clones, 88% of them singletons. The source material was PBMCs or T cells enriched from blood (not recorded which). Receptor source: a woman aged 30 to 39 who had recovered from COVID-19.

The CDR3 DNA reads as TGTGCCAGCAGCCGGACAGGGGGCGATCAGCCCCAGCATTTT. It yields the protein CASSRTGGDQPQHF. This sequence joins TRBV7-9 and TRBJ1-5; 11 bases are shared with TRBD1. CDR3 length: 14 amino acids. V lost 5 bases and J lost 5; bases outside the gene matches: 2. Germline V gene data show CDR1 as SEHNR and CDR2 as FQNEAQ (reference sequence). The complete variable domain, with remaining parts taken from reference TRBV7-9 and TRBJ1-5, reads DTGVSQNPRHKITKRGQNVTFRCDPISEHNRLYWYRQTLGQGPEFLTYFQNEAQLEKSRLLSDRFSAERPKGSFSTLEIQRTEQGDSAMYLCASSRTGGDQPQHFGDGTRLSIL.

This clone showed up just a few times. The V and J genes are TRBV29-1 and TRBJ1-1, with TRBD1 matching 7 bases. The trim removed 5 bases at V and 1 base at J, leaving 13 bases unmatched. Germline loops: CDR1 SQVTM, CDR2 ANQGSEA. The length of the CDR3 is 16 residues. The CDR3 nucleotides are TGCAGCGTTCTCCCTGAACCCGACAGGGCGAACACTGAAGCTTTCTTT. Amino acid sequence: CSVLPEPDRANTEAFF.

The chain employs TRBV14 and TRBJ1-4, with a possible D match to TRBD1 (6 bases). The germline gives CDR1 SGHDN, CDR2 FVKESK. The CDR3 consists of 15 residues. V lost 4 bases and J 5 bases, leaving 14 bases between the germline ends. As DNA, the CDR3 is TGTGCCAGCAGCCGATCACAGGGAACAAATGAAAAACTGTTTTTT. Encoded protein: CASSRSQGTNEKLFF.

The chain joins TRBV19 to TRBJ1-1, with 7 nucleotides matching TRBD1. Germline assignment: CDR1 LNHDA and CDR2 SQIVND (reference sequence). The trim removed 5 bases at V and 5 bases at J, leaving 8 bases unmatched. This CDR3 region has 14 residues. The CDR3 spells CASSLRTGDTEAFF. The CDR3 DNA reads as TGTGCCAGTAGTCTCCGAACAGGGGATACTGAAGCTTTCTTT.

This clone was seen once. The rearrangement joins TRBV4-1 to TRBJ2-7, with 10 bases fitting TRBD1. The CDR3 consists of 14 residues. The V segment lost 4 bases and the J segment 3 bases; nucleotides outside the gene matches: 3. CDR1 is MGHRA, CDR2 YSYEKL, per germline. In nucleotides, the CDR3 is TGCGCCAGCAGCCCCGGGACAGGGGTCTACGAGCAGTACTTC. Protein: CASSPGTGVYEQYF.

V usage is TRBV4-1 and J usage is TRBJ2-2, with 8 bases identical to TRBD1. Germline-derived CDR1 and CDR2 are MGHRA and YSYEKL. The CDR3 loop spans 16 amino acids. V gave up 4 bases and J gave up 6 bases; unmatched junction bases: 10. CDR3 DNA sequence: TGCGCCAGCAGCCGCCTAACCGGGACAGGTCCCGGGGAGCTGTTTTTT. Its translation: CASSRLTGTGPGELFF.

The chain joins TRBV5-6 to TRBJ1-6, with 7 bases aligning to TRBD1. This CDR3 is built from 13 residues. The V gene's germline CDR1 is SGHDT and CDR2 YYEEEE. The V gene end was trimmed by 5 bases and the J gene end by 10 bases; junction bases not matched to a gene: 6. CDR3 sequence: CASSATGDSPLHF. The DNA of the CDR3 is TGTGCCAGCAGTGCTACAGGGGACTCACCCCTCCACTTT.